This T cell receptor (beta chain) was captured in a study of blood T cell repertoires in COVID-19. Across the study: Sites in the United States, Italy and Spain provided acute and convalescent COVID-19 samples. Sources were T cells, B-cell-depleted T cells, or PBMCs; the material itself was cDNA or gDNA.

Original methodology: Estimates of nucleated cell counts were drawn from the amplification of reference gene primers. Sequencing used immunoSEQ multiplex PCR; TCRdb keeps in-frame clones, though not all of them. That table furnishes V, J and clone size, whereas the DNA furnished D and trimming. This table has under 60,000 clones, 75% to 95% appearing once. The sequenced sample consisted of peripheral blood. The clonotype originates from a man in his forties or fifties with active COVID-19.

The DNA of the CDR3 is TGTGCCAGCAGTTACTTTGAGGGGGGGACCATATATTTT. The encoded protein is CASSYFEGGTIYF. The J gene is TRBJ1-3, the V gene TRBV6-5; possible D gene TRBD1, 6 bases. Trimming stripped 1 base from V and 10 bases from J, with 11 bases between. The CDR3 has 13 amino acids. From germline, CDR1 is MNHEY and CDR2 SVGAGI.